This T cell receptor (beta chain) was captured in a study of control samples from healthy donors and cancer patients. Trimming took off 6 bases at V and 3 bases at J, with 15 bases between the two ends. This CDR3 has 15 residues. Germline values: CDR1 SEHNR, CDR2 FQNEAQ (reference sequence). Profiling relied on immunoSEQ multiplex PCR, and the TCRdb table lists in-frame clones only, not all of them. The data show around 110,000 clones, 88% seen once. This TCR was recovered from a woman in her 70s in good health. The chain carries TRBV7-9 and TRBJ1-3; tentative D call: TRBD1 (5 bases). The material sequenced was blood. CDR3 sequence: CASRLAGGFGNTIYF. CDR3 bases: TGTGCCAGCAGGCTCGCGGGGGGGTTTGGAAACACCATATATTTT.